The rows below give T cell receptor beta chains drawn from one sample of a study of identical twins. Via MiXCR, TCRdb re-called the 5' RACE reads, giving one row per CDR3 protein. The sample shows approximately 600,000 distinct CDR3 sequences, more than 9% of them seen only once. These data were also filed under a second study, of yellow fever vaccine responses in identical twins.

Sequencing was performed on PBMCs. The receptor set was obtained from a young woman in good health. Both conserved end residues are part of each CDR3. A D gene is named only where the DNA matches it firmly.

V gene	D gene	CDR3 protein
TRBV12-3/TRBV12-4	.	CASRSGGGRGYTF
TRBV6-4	.	CASSDSRKGDTGELFF
TRBV12-3/TRBV12-4	TRBD2	CASSTSGAYNEQFF
TRBV6-1	.	CASRPQRRGWTDTQYF
TRBV7-7	TRBD2	CASSLEVAGGYYNEQYF
TRBV6-1	TRBD1	CASSATGTNTEAFF
TRBV4-2	.	CASSQEDWARFF
TRBV5-1	.	CASSLAVKETQYF
TRBV5-1	TRBD1	CASSSGTGKGEQYF
TRBV28	TRBD2	CASTLGLAGGSSYNEQFF
TRBV6-2/TRBV6-3	.	CASLLRNEQFF
TRBV5-6	TRBD2	CASSSGLAGGPYNEQFF
TRBV27	TRBD2	CASNSLATDTQYF
TRBV7-9	.	CASSLARAGYNEQFF
TRBV4-1	TRBD2	CASSQVSGRSTDTQYF
TRBV20-1	.	CSARRFNEQFF
TRBV20-1	.	CSARAGAFGNEQFF
TRBV12-3/TRBV12-4	.	CACSFSEPGHSPTDTQYF
TRBV29-1	.	CSVEGYYTGELFF
TRBV2	TRBD1	CASSEEDRGRSPLHF
TRBV29-1	.	CSFSGVTGELFF
TRBV15	.	CATSIGRAPVLNSPLHF